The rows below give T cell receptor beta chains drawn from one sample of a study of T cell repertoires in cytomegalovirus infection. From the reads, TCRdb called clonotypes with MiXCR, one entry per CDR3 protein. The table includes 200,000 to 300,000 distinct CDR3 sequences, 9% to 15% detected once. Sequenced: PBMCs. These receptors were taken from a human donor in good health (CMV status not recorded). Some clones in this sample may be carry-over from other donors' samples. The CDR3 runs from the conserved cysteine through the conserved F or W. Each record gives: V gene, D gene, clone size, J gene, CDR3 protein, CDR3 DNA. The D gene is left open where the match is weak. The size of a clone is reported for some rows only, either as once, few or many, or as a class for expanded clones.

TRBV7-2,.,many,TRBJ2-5,CASSLDRGEETQYF,TGTGCCAGCAGCTTAGATAGGGGCGAAGAGACCCAGTACTTC
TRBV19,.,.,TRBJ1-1,CASSPPPGEAFF,TGTGCCAGTAGTCCCCCCCCGGGAGAAGCTTTCTTT
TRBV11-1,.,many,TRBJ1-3,CASSAGPSSSGNTIYF,TGTGCCAGCAGCGCGGGACCGTCGAGCTCTGGAAACACCATATATTTT
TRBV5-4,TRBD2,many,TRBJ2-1,CASSSPGGNEQFF,TGTGCCAGCAGCTCCCCCGGGGGGAATGAGCAGTTCTTC
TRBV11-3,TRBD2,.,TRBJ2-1,CANSRGLDNEQFF,TGTGCCAACAGCCGGGGACTAGACAATGAGCAGTTCTTC
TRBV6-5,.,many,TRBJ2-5,CASSYRPGAAYQETQYF,TGTGCCAGCAGTTACCGGCCAGGGGCAGCGTACCAAGAGACCCAGTACTTC
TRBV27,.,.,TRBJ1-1,CASSRRQVNTEAFF,TGTGCCAGCAGTAGGAGACAGGTGAACACTGAAGCTTTCTTT
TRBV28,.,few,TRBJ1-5,CASSGGRARQPQHF,TGTGCCAGCAGTGGGGGGCGAGCACGTCAGCCCCAGCATTTT
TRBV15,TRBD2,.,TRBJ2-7,CATSRSGGPSSYEQYF,TGTGCCACCAGCAGAAGCGGGGGCCCCAGCTCCTACGAGCAGTACTTC
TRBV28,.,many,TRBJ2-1,CASSLSAGPPGNEQFF,TGTGCCAGCAGTTTATCTGCCGGGCCTCCTGGGAATGAGCAGTTCTTC
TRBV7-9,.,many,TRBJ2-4,CASSLAEGNIQYF,TGTGCCAGCAGCTTAGCAGAGGGAAACATTCAGTACTTC
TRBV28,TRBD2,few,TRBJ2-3,CASSRSGREADTQYF,TGTGCCAGCAGTCGTAGCGGGAGGGAGGCAGATACGCAGTATTTT
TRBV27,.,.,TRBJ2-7,CASSLSGTLAYEQYF,TGTGCCAGCAGTTTGTCCGGGACTTTGGCCTACGAGCAGTACTTC
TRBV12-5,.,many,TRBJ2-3,CASGFWGTDTQYF,TGTGCTAGTGGTTTTTGGGGAACAGATACGCAGTATTTT
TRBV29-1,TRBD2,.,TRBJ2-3,CSVDWSGTRQYF,TGCAGCGTTGACTGGAGTGGGACTAGGCAGTATTTT
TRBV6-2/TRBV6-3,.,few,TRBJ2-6,CASKSLRGGGANVLTF,TGTGCCAGCAAGTCCCTCAGGGGCGGAGGGGCCAACGTCCTGACTTTC
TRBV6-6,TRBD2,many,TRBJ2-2,CASSYPQEAGYTGELFF,TGTGCCAGCAGTTACCCCCAAGAAGCGGGATATACCGGGGAGCTGTTTTTT
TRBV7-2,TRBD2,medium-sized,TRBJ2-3,CASSSSGRADTQYF,TGTGCCAGCAGCTCTAGCGGGAGGGCAGATACGCAGTATTTT
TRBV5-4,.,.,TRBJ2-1,CASSLGRGPYNEQFF,TGTGCCAGCAGCTTGGGGCGGGGGCCTTACAATGAGCAGTTCTTC
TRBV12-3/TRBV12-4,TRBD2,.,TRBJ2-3,CASSLKAGGDTQYF,TGTGCCAGCAGTTTAAAAGCGGGGGGGGATACGCAGTATTTT
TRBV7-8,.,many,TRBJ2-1,CASSVIVISSHEQFF,TGTGCCAGCAGCGTCATCGTCATCTCGTCCCATGAGCAGTTCTTC
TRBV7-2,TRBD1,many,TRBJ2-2,CASSLERTGVGNTGELFF,TGTGCCAGCAGCCTAGAACGTACAGGGGTCGGAAACACCGGGGAGCTGTTTTTT
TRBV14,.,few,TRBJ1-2,CASSPIGGNYGYTF,TGTGCCAGCAGCCCGATCGGAGGGAACTATGGCTACACCTTC
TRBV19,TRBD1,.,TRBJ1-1,CASSSGGPMNTEAFF,TGTGCCAGTAGCTCAGGGGGCCCCATGAACACTGAAGCTTTCTTT
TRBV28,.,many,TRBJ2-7,CASSLSRLEEQYF,TGTGCCAGCAGTTTATCCCGACTCGAAGAGCAGTACTTC
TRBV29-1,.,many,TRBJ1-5,CSAERAENQPQHF,TGCAGCGCCGAACGGGCCGAAAATCAGCCCCAGCATTTT